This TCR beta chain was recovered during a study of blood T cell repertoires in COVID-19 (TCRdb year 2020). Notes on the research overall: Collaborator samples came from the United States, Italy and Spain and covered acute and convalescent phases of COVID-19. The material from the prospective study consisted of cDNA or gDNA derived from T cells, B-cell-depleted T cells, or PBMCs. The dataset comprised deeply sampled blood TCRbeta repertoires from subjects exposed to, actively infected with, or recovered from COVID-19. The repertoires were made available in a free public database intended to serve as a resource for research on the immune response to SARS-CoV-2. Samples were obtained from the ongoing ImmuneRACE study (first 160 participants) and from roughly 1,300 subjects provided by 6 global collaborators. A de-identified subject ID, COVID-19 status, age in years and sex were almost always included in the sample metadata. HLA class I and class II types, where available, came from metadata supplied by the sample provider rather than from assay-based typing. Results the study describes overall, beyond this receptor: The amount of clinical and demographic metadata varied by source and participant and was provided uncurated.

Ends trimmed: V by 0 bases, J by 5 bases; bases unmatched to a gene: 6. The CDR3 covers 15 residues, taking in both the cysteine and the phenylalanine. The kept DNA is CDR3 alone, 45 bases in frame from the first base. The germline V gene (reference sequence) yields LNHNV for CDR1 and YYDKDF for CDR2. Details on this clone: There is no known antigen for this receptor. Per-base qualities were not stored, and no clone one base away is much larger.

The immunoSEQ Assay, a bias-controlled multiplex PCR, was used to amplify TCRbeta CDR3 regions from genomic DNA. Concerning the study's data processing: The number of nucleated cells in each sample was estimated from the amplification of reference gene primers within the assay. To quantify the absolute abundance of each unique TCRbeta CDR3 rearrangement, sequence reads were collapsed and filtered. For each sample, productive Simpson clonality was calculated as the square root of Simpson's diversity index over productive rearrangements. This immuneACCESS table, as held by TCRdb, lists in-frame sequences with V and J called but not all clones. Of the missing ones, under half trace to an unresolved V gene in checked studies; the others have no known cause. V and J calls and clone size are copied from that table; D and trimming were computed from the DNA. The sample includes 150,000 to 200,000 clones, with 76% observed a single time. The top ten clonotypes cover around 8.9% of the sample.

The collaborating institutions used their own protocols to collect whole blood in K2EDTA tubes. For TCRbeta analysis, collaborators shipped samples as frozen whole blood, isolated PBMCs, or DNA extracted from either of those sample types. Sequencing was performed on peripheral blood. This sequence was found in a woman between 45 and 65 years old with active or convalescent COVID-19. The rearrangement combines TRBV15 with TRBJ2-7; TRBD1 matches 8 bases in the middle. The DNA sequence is TGTGCCACCAGCAGAGACGCGACAGGGGTCCACGAGCAGTACTTC. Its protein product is CATSRDATGVHEQYF. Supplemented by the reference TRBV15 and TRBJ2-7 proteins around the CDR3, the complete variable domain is DAMVIQNPRYQVTQFGKPVTLSCSQTLNHNVMYWYQQKSSQAPKLLFHYYDKDFNNEADTPDNFQSRRPNTSFCFLDIRSPGLGDTAMYLCATSRDATGVHEQYFGPGTRLTVT.